What follows is one T cell receptor beta chain and its context. This entry is derived from a study of control samples from healthy donors and cancer patients. The table came from immunoSEQ multiplex PCR; TCRdb's copy has only in-frame clones and leaves some out. Of hundreds of thousands of clones in the sample, 90% are singletons; the top ten hold more than 6%. The ends were cut back, 4 bases at V and 5 bases at J, with 20 bases in the middle. In germline, CDR1 is KGHSH, CDR2 LQKENI. There are 17 residues in the CDR3. The specimen was PBMCs. The V gene is TRBV18, the J gene TRBJ2-2; TRBD2 is a possible D gene (6 bases). This clonotype originated in a man between 40 and 49 years old with head and neck cancer. CDR3: CASSRGLRGIGTGELFF. CDR3 in DNA: TGTGCCAGCTCACGCGGGCTACGGGGGATCGGAACCGGGGAGCTGTTTTTT.